The sequence of this T cell receptor beta chain was determined in a study of T cells in narcolepsy. Study background: Patients with NT1 or NT2 and healthy control donors were enrolled. Study-level points and caveats: HCRT-specific and TRIB2-specific autoreactive clonotypes appeared among same-patient CSF and blood CD4+ clonotypes. Healthy controls reportedly lacked the autoreactive clonotypes serially found in patients' blood.

Some clones are missing from TCRdb's copy, which holds only in-frame ones; the method was immunoSEQ multiplex PCR. This table has 15,000 to 20,000 clones, about two thirds appearing once. Details on this clone: Its antigen is unknown.

This receptor was taken from a human donor with narcolepsy. The sequencing sample was made of CD45RA- memory CD8+ T cells from PBMCs.

In nucleotides, the CDR3 is TGTGCCAGCATAGACCTGCCGGGGACAGATACGCAGTATTTT. Translated: CASIDLPGTDTQYF. The chain joins TRBV6-1 to TRBJ2-3, with D tentatively TRBD2 (5 bases). Trimming removed 7 bases at V and 3 bases at J, with 14 bases between. CDR1 and CDR2 (germline): MNHNS, SASEGT. This CDR3 comprises 14 residues.